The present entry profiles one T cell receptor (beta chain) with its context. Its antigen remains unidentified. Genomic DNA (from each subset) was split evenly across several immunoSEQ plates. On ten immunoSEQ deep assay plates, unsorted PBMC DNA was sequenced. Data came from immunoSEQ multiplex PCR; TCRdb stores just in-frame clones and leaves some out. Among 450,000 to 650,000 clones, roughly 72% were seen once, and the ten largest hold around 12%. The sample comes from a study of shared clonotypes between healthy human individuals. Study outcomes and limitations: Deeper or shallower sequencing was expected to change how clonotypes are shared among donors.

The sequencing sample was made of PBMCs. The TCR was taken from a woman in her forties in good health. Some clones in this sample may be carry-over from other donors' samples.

This CDR3 is CASSFGQNQPQHF. In nucleotides, the CDR3 is TGTGCCAGCAGCTTCGGGCAGAATCAGCCCCAGCATTTT. The chain uses TRBV7-8 and TRBJ1-5; D not certain. The germline V gene has CDR1 SGHVS and CDR2 FQNEAQ. This CDR3 region has 13 residues. V lost 3 bases and J 4 bases, leaving 7 bases between the germline ends.